This record covers a single T cell receptor beta chain. The sample belongs to a study of blood T cell repertoires in COVID-19. Study information: The cDNA or gDNA used as material had been derived from T cells, B-cell-depleted T cells, or PBMCs.

The CDR3 length is 16 residues. The V gene end was trimmed by 0 bases and the J gene end by 8 bases; junction bases not matched to a gene: 8. Germline CDR1 and CDR2: LGHNA and YNFKEQ. Method: immunoSEQ multiplex PCR; TCRdb's copy keeps in-frame clones and lacks some. The sample carries 180,000 or so clones, roughly 80% recorded once. This TCR was sampled from a human donor with acute or convalescent COVID-19. The donor label of this sample is uncertain. Sequencing used peripheral blood. This chain links TRBV4-2 with TRBJ1-4; 8 bases map to TRBD1. CDR3 DNA: TGTGCCAGCAGCCAAGATCGGGCAGGGGGCGGAGAAAAACTGTTTTTT. Amino acid sequence: CASSQDRAGGGEKLFF.